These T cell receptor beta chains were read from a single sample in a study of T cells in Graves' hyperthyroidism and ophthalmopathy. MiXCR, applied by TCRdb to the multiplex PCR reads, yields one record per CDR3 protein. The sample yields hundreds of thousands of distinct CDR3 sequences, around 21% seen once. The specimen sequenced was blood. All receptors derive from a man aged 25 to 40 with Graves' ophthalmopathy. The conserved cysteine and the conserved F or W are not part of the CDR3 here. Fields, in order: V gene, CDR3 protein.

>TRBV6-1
ASSDGTGGGNQPQH
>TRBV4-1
ASSQDVAGGFNEQF
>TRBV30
AWSVVGGGTDTQY
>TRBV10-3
AIGRLGQGGLETQY
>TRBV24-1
ATSDQASGRQF
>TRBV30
AWSGASEQF
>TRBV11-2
ASSLPTGVRSYEQY
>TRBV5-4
ASSWEDEKLF
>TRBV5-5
ASSPRDFGYEQY
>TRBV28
ASKSSGSGKTQY
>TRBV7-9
ASTQGWGASDEQY
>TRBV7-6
ASSPRGLEETQY
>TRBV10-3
ASNRGQNSYEQY
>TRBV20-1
SSRWGAGQPQH
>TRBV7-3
ASSLAASGPYEQY
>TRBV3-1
ASSQAGLPYDEQF
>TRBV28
ASSLVTSGRNTQY
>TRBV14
ASSQGPLKGKSSPLH
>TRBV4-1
ASSQGSSGMTDTQY
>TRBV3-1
ASSQVLRAGDEKLF
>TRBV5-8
ASSLGQGFDNEQF
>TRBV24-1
ATSDPGQGILPQETQY
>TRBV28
ASSPGSIPQY
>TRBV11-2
ASSYGDPRIDTIY
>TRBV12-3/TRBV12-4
ASSWPGQPGANVLT
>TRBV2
ASSGAEDNGGEQF
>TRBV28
ASSWTGGNEQY
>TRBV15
ATSRGNSNYEQY
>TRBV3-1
ASSPRSDNSPLH
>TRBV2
ASSQGLFSYEQY
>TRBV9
ASSDLLGGAETQY
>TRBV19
ASSTIFTGYSNQPQH
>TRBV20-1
SVEVRGQPQH
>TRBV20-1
SAREEGFAHEQY
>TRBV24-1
ATSEGGRETQY
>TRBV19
ASSNDRGRSQPQH
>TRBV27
ASSPRGLAETQY
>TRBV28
ASSSWGETEAF
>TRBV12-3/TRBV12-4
ASSGPGQGYEQY
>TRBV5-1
ASSLAGKTGELF
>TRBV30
AKTTGVGANVLT
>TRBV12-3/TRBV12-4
ASNLKSGRAKIEQF
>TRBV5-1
ASNAGTGNTGELF
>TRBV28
ASTWDSPSTLH
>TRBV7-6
ASSFGDRAYGYT